The 21 T cell receptor beta chains listed next were all sequenced from one sample in a study of somatic mutations in cytotoxic T cells in rheumatoid arthritis. Clones were read by immunoSEQ multiplex PCR, and TCRdb kept only the in-frame ones, dropping some. The profile covers some 21,000 clones, with roughly 80% appearing a single time and approximately 3.8% taken by the ten largest. The sequenced material came from CD8+ T cells sorted from blood. These receptors originate from an adult with rheumatoid arthritis.

The rearrangement joins TRBV5-4 to TRBJ1-3; D perhaps matches TRBD1 (6 bases). Germline lookup yields CDR1 SGHNT and CDR2 YYREEE (reference sequence). V lost 0 bases and J 4 bases, leaving 14 bases between the germline ends. The CDR3 runs to 16 residues. DNA of the CDR3: TGTGCCAGCAGCTTGGGTTGGGGGCTGACGGGAAACACCATATATTTT. Amino acids: CASSLGWGLTGNTIYF.

V is TRBV19 and J is TRBJ2-3; no definite D call. Trimming cost V 4 bases and J 1 base, with 15 bases left between them. CDR3 length: 16 amino acids. In germline, CDR1 is LNHDA, CDR2 SQIVND (reference sequence). The CDR3 here is CASSTRLPPRTDTQYF. CDR3 nucleotide sequence: TGTGCCAGTAGTACCAGACTCCCTCCACGCACAGATACGCAGTATTTT.

The V call is TRBV12-5, the J call TRBJ2-2, with D tentatively TRBD1 or TRBD2 (6 bases each). This CDR3 is built from 14 residues. Germline V gene sequence: CDR1 LGHNT, CDR2 FRNRAP. The ends were cut back, 6 bases at V and 8 bases at J, with 16 bases in the middle. This chain's CDR3 is CASGRDNYLGELFF. CDR3 nucleotides: TGTGCTAGTGGGCGGGACAACTATTTAGGGGAGCTGTTTTTT.

The V and J genes are TRBV7-9 and TRBJ1-5; D not resolved. V gave up 1 base and J gave up 3 bases, with 10 bases separating them. The germline V gene encodes CDR1 SEHNR and CDR2 FQNEAQ (reference sequence). The CDR3 runs 15 residues. CDR3 DNA sequence: TGTGCCAGCAGCTTAGATGGCAGAACCAATCAGCCCCAGCATTTT. This sequence encodes CASSLDGRTNQPQHF.

The chain has TRBV7-9 and TRBJ1-1; TRBD1 might be the D (6 bases). Trimming pared 1 base from V and 4 bases from J, leaving 10 bases between. Germline V gene data show CDR1 as SEHNR and CDR2 as FQNEAQ (reference sequence). CDR3 length: 14 residues. CDR3 protein: CASSLEGVGTEAFF. The CDR3 region has the DNA TGTGCCAGCAGCTTAGAGGGGGTCGGCACTGAAGCTTTCTTT.

This sequence joins TRBV7-8 and TRBJ2-1; D is unresolved. Germline V lookup: CDR1 SGHVS, CDR2 FQNEAQ. The CDR3 covers 11 residues. V was clipped by 8 bases and J by 8 bases, with 10 bases between them. In nucleotides, the CDR3 is TGTGCCAGCGGTTCGGGCGATGAGCAGTTCTTC. It yields the protein CASGSGDEQFF.

This clone showed up just once. The rearrangement links TRBV6-5 to TRBJ2-7; 10 positions agree with TRBD1. Germline V gives CDR1 MNHEY, CDR2 SVGAGI. With V trimmed by 4 bases and J by 3 bases, 6 bases remained unmatched. The CDR3 is 15 residues long. CDR3 in DNA: TGTGCCAGCAGTTCCCCTGGGGACAGGGGCTACGAGCAGTACTTC. Amino acid sequence: CASSSPGDRGYEQYF.

This sequence joins TRBV6-1 and TRBJ2-7; 8 nucleotides line up with TRBD2. This CDR3 spans 18 amino acids. Germline-derived CDR1 and CDR2 are MNHNS and SASEGT. V lost 1 base and J lost 1; bases outside the gene matches: 12. The chain's CDR3 is CASSEVVLAGIRSYEQYF. The CDR3 DNA follows: TGTGCCAGCAGTGAAGTGGTCTTAGCGGGGATTCGGTCCTACGAGCAGTACTTC.

The table lists this clone with a few counts. The chain uses TRBV4-2 and TRBJ1-1; weak D call: TRBD1 (5 bases). V gave up 0 bases and J gave up 0 bases, with 11 bases separating them. CDR1 and CDR2 from the germline V gene are LGHNA and YNFKEQ. The CDR3 covers 16 residues. CDR3 nucleotide sequence: TGTGCCAGCAGCCAAGATGTAAAGGGGATGAACACTGAAGCTTTCTTT. It yields the protein CASSQDVKGMNTEAFF.

The V call is TRBV19, the J call TRBJ2-2; a weak D match, TRBD1 (5 bases). This CDR3 comprises 14 residues. Germline CDR1 is LNHDA and CDR2 is SQIVND (reference sequence). The V end was cut by 3 bases, the J end by 5 bases, with 10 bases between. Written as DNA, the CDR3 is TGTGCCAGTAGTATGGGGCCAGGAACCGGGGAGCTGTTTTTT. This gives the protein CASSMGPGTGELFF.

The chain recombines TRBV4-1 with TRBJ2-1; 15 bases match TRBD2. J gave up 6 bases and V 3 bases, and 3 bases lay outside the gene matches. Germline CDR1 reads MGHRA; CDR2 reads YSYEKL. The CDR3 has 16 amino acids. The CDR3 loop is CASSHGLAGGSNEQFF. CDR3 coding DNA: TGCGCCAGCAGCCACGGACTAGCGGGGGGGAGCAATGAGCAGTTCTTC.

This chain connects TRBV28 to TRBJ2-7, with D possibly being TRBD1 (6 bases). Germline CDR1 is MDHEN and CDR2 is SYDVKM. V lost 2 bases to trimming and J lost 4 bases, with 6 bases between them. The CDR3 totals 12 residues. This chain's CDR3 is CASSLGQYEQYF. The CDR3 DNA is TGTGCCAGCAGTTTAGGACAGTACGAGCAGTACTTC. The full variable domain, with the rest looked up from reference TRBV28 and TRBJ2-7, is DVKVTQSSRYLVKRTGEKVFLECVQDMDHENMFWYRQDPGLGLRLIYFSYDVKMKEKGDIPEGYSVSREKKERFSLILESASTNQTSMYLCASSLGQYEQYFGPGTRLTVT.

The chain employs TRBV6-5 and TRBJ1-1; D not resolved. Germline V lookup: CDR1 MNHEY, CDR2 SVGAGI. V was shortened by 7 bases and J by 0 bases, with 3 bases between the two germline ends. The CDR3 contains 11 residues. Here the CDR3 DNA reads TGTGCCAGCACCCTGAACACTGAAGCTTTCTTT. Residues: CASTLNTEAFF.

The table lists this clone with a few counts. The J gene is TRBJ1-1, the V gene TRBV5-1; weak D call: TRBD1 (5 bases). The CDR3 has 17 amino acids. Germline V gene sequence: CDR1 SGHRS, CDR2 YFSETQ. V shed 2 bases and J shed 7 bases, with 24 bases lying between them. CDR3 DNA: TGCGCCAGCAGCTTAGAAGGTCAGGGTCTTGGGTTGGGTGAAGCTTTCTTT. This translates into CASSLEGQGLGLGEAFF.

The rearrangement joins TRBV2 to TRBJ2-3; D remains unclear. Germline V lookup: CDR1 SNHLY, CDR2 FYNNEI. The V end lost 5 bases, the J end lost 0 bases, and 3 bases lay between the germline ends. The CDR3 is 12 amino acids. CDR3 bases: TGTGCCAGCAGTCTTAGCACAGATACGCAGTATTTT. It codes for CASSLSTDTQYF.

The J gene is TRBJ2-3, the V gene TRBV19, with D perhaps being TRBD1 or TRBD2 (5 bases each). This CDR3 is built from 12 residues. V dropped 10 bases and J dropped 1 base, with 9 bases sitting between them. Germline loops: CDR1 LNHDA, CDR2 SQIVND (reference sequence). The CDR3 protein is CATRGGTDTQYF. The CDR3 DNA reads TGTGCCACCCGAGGGGGCACAGATACGCAGTATTTT.

The chain links TRBV10-3 to TRBJ1-5; 7 bases align to TRBD1. This CDR3 comprises 15 residues. Germline trimming cut 6 bases from V and 2 bases from J; bases unmatched to any gene: 7. Germline values: CDR1 ENHRY, CDR2 SYGVKD. The CDR3 region is CAIRDTGEGNQPQHF. CDR3 nucleotide sequence: TGTGCCATCAGAGATACAGGGGAGGGCAATCAGCCCCAGCATTTT.

V and J are TRBV27 and TRBJ1-3, with 7 bases identical to TRBD1. Germline V gene sequence: CDR1 MNHEY, CDR2 SMNVEV (reference sequence). The CDR3 consists of 16 residues. V lost 5 bases, J lost 0 bases, and 7 bases stayed unmatched. As DNA, the CDR3 is TGTGCCAGCAGTCCGACAGGGCGATCCTCTGGAAACACCATATATTTT. It encodes CASSPTGRSSGNTIYF.

This clone was detected once. The rearrangement links TRBV7-9 to TRBJ1-2; no reliable D call. CDR1 SEHNR and CDR2 FQNEAQ come from the germline V gene (reference sequence). The CDR3 loop spans 15 amino acids. Between the trimmed V and J ends, which lost 1 base and 5 bases, there was a span of 14 bases. The CDR3 nucleotides are TGTGCCAGCAGCTTAGGCTCCAGAAGCATATATGGCTACACCTTC. Translated, it gives CASSLGSRSIYGYTF.

The CDR3 nucleotides are TGTGCCAGCAGCCCCTATCGACCGCTGAACTACAATGAGCAGTTCTTC. Protein: CASSPYRPLNYNEQFF. V is TRBV5-4 and J is TRBJ2-1, with D hard to call. The CDR3 is made up of 16 amino acids. Germline V gives CDR1 SGHNT, CDR2 YYREEE (reference sequence). V was trimmed by 4 bases and J by 3 bases, leaving 17 bases between them.

This chain joins TRBV19 and TRBJ2-1, with D unclear. CDR3 length: 13 residues. Trimming left V 2 bases short and J 6 bases short, with 8 bases between. Germline V gene sequence: CDR1 LNHDA, CDR2 SQIVND (reference sequence). The CDR3 here is CASSIQGFNEQFF. CDR3 DNA sequence: TGTGCCAGTAGTATACAAGGTTTCAATGAGCAGTTCTTC.